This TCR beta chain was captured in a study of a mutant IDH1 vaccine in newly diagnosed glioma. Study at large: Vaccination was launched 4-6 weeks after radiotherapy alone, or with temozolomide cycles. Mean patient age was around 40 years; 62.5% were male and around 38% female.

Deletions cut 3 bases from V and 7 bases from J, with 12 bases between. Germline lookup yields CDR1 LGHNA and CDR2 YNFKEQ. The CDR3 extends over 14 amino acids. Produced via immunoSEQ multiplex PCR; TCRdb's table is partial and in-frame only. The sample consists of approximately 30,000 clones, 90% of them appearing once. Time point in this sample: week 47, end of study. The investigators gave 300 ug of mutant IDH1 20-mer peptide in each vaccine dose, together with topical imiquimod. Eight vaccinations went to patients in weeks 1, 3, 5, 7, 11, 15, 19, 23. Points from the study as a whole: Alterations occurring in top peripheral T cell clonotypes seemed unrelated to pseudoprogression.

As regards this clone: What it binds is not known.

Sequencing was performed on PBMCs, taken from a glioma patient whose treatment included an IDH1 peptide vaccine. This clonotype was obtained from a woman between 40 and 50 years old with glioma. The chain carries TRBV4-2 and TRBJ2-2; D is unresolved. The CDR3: CASSHPREDGELFF. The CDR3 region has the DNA TGTGCCAGCAGCCACCCCCGCGAGGACGGGGAGCTGTTTTTT.